Below are 20 T cell receptor beta chains sequenced from a single sample in a study of shared clonotypes between healthy human individuals. TCRdb's copy holds only in-frame clones and misses some; the assay was immunoSEQ multiplex PCR. The sample holds about half a million clones; around 80% are singletons and the top ten take about 11%. The source material was PBMCs. These receptors were obtained from a woman aged 40 to 50 in good health. Some clones in this sample may be carry-over from other donors' samples.

CDR3 bases: TGTGCCAGCAGGGACTTTCCCACCGGGGAGCTGTTTTTT. This sequence encodes CASRDFPTGELFF. The rearrangement joins TRBV7-8 to TRBJ2-2; possible D gene TRBD2, 5 bases. Trimming took off 6 bases at V and 4 bases at J, with 9 bases between the two ends. From germline, CDR1 is SGHVS and CDR2 FQNEAQ. The CDR3 sequence is 13 residues long.

V and J are TRBV19 and TRBJ2-5; 8 bases line up with TRBD1. The length of the CDR3 is 18 residues. V dropped 10 bases and J dropped 0; count of bases not matched to a gene: 19. Looked up from germline, CDR1 is LNHDA and CDR2 is SQIVND (reference sequence). The CDR3: CATSLGQVMFRDQETQYF. As DNA, the CDR3 is TGTGCCACCTCCTTGGGACAGGTCATGTTTAGGGACCAAGAGACCCAGTACTTC.

The genes are TRBV7-8 and TRBJ2-2, with D perhaps TRBD1 (5 bases). The CDR3 runs 15 residues. V was pared by 3 bases and J by 0 bases, with 8 bases between. Germline CDR1 SGHVS, CDR2 FQNEAQ. CDR3 nucleotides: TGTGCCAGCAGCTTCGTGACAGCGAACACCGGGGAGCTGTTTTTT. Translated, it gives CASSFVTANTGELFF.

In regard to this clone: This may be a read error, as it is one base from a much larger clone. Other DNA sequences in the same sample also yield this CDR3. The chain has TRBV19 and TRBJ1-5; D gene uncertain. CDR1 LNHDA and CDR2 SQIVND come from the germline V gene (reference sequence). The CDR3 consists of 15 residues. The CDR3 loop is CASRGSSLPNQPQHF. CDR3 DNA sequence: TGTGCCAGTAGGGGCAGTTCACTTCCTAATCAGCCCCAGCATTTC.

This chain connects TRBV28 to TRBJ2-2; D unclear. The germline V gene encodes CDR1 MDHEN and CDR2 SYDVKM. This CDR3 comprises 14 residues. Trimming removed 5 bases at V and 5 bases at J, with 12 bases between. The CDR3 DNA follows: TGTGCCAGCAGTCCCCCCAGGTTAACCGGGGAGCTGTTTTTT. This sequence encodes CASSPPRLTGELFF.

The V and J genes are TRBV7-9 and TRBJ1-1, with D maybe TRBD1 (6 bases). Germline CDR1 and CDR2: SEHNR and FQNEAQ (reference sequence). Trimming removed 7 bases at V and 4 bases at J, with 28 bases between. The CDR3 totals 18 residues. The CDR3 DNA is TGTGCCAGCACCAATCCCGCCGACAGAACAGGGAACCCCACTGAAGCTTTCTTT. It translates to CASTNPADRTGNPTEAFF.

The V gene is TRBV2, the J gene TRBJ2-7, with TRBD1 identical over 7 bases. The CDR3 is 15 residues long. The V segment lost 7 bases and the J segment 2 bases; nucleotides outside the gene matches: 11. CDR1 and CDR2 (germline): SNHLY, FYNNEI. DNA for the CDR3: TGTGCCAGCAAAAGACAGGGACCATCCCCCTACGAGCAGTACTTC. Its protein product is CASKRQGPSPYEQYF.

The chain links TRBV28 to TRBJ2-5; 10 bases agree with TRBD2. After removal of 5 bases from V and 1 base from J, the junction contained 4 bases not matched to a gene. The germline CDR1 and CDR2 sequences are MDHEN and SYDVKM. This CDR3 contains 15 residues. The CDR3 nucleotides read TGTGCCAGCAGTAGGCGGACTAGCGGCCAAGAGACCCAGTACTTC. Its translation is CASSRRTSGQETQYF.

V is TRBV7-3 and J is TRBJ2-2; 9 nucleotides align to TRBD2. CDR3 size: 17 residues. Germline V gene sequence: CDR1 SGHTA, CDR2 FQGTGA. Trimming took 5 bases from V and 7 from J; bases not matched to a gene: 14. In nucleotides, the CDR3 is TGTGCCAGCAGCCCTCGACTAGCGGCAACCCTGGGCGGGGAGCTGTTTTTT. Amino acid sequence: CASSPRLAATLGGELFF.

The V and J genes are TRBV6-5 and TRBJ2-3, with unresolved D. The CDR3 covers 11 residues. Trimming removed 7 bases at V and 2 bases at J, with 4 bases between. Germline V gene data show CDR1 as MNHEY and CDR2 as SVGAGI. The CDR3 here is CASTHTDTQYF. The CDR3 DNA reads TGTGCCAGCACCCACACAGATACGCAGTATTTT.

The J gene is TRBJ2-7, the V gene TRBV20-1, with D unclear. The CDR3 is made up of 11 amino acids. Trimming left V 8 bases short and J 3 bases short, with 11 bases between. From germline, CDR1 is DFQATT and CDR2 SNEGSKA (reference sequence). The CDR3 region has the DNA TGCAGTAAAGGAAGCTTCTACGAGCAGTACTTC. It specifies CSKGSFYEQYF.

Only a few counts were recorded for this clone. The V call is TRBV27, the J call TRBJ2-7, with 11 positions matching TRBD2. CDR1 is MNHEY, CDR2 SMNVEV, per germline (reference sequence). The CDR3 extends over 13 amino acids. Unmatched junction bases numbered 6, after V lost 4 bases and J lost 10 bases. The CDR3 reads CASSWATSGKQYF. The CDR3 nucleotides read TGTGCCAGCAGTTGGGCGACTAGCGGGAAACAGTACTTC.

This clone was seen just once. This chain links TRBV27 with TRBJ2-7; 7 nucleotides line up with TRBD2. Germline V gene sequence: CDR1 MNHEY, CDR2 SMNVEV (reference sequence). The CDR3 extends over 13 amino acids. Germline trimming cut 6 bases from V and 3 bases from J; bases unmatched to any gene: 5. The CDR3 is CASSRDYNYEQYF. CDR3 in DNA: TGTGCCAGCAGCCGGGACTACAACTACGAGCAGTACTTC.

The chain uses TRBV4-3 and TRBJ2-7; 11 nucleotides align to TRBD2. Germline loops: CDR1 LGHNA, CDR2 YSLEER. The CDR3 totals 16 residues. V shed 3 bases, J shed 3 bases, and the junction held 7 bases outside the gene matches. The CDR3 loop reads CASSHRTTSGGYEQYF. CDR3 DNA sequence: TGCGCCAGCAGCCACCGAACCACTAGCGGGGGCTACGAGCAGTACTTC.

The genes are TRBV10-3 and TRBJ2-3, with D unresolved. CDR3 size: 14 residues. The V end was cut by 2 bases, the J end by 11 bases, with 17 bases between. The V gene's germline CDR1 is ENHRY and CDR2 SYGVKD. The CDR3 loop is CAISEPPGVGEQYF. The CDR3, as DNA: TGTGCCATCAGTGAGCCACCCGGAGTGGGCGAGCAGTATTTT.

The chain carries TRBV29-1 and TRBJ2-3; no definite D call. From germline, CDR1 is SQVTM and CDR2 ANQGSEA. The length of the CDR3 is 15 residues. V dropped 3 bases and J dropped 0 bases, with 13 bases sitting between them. CDR3 DNA: TGCAGCGTTGAGACAACAGCCAGGAGCACAGATACGCAGTATTTT. It yields the protein CSVETTARSTDTQYF.

The chain is built from TRBV6-5 and TRBJ2-1; 9 bases align to TRBD1. This CDR3 region has 14 residues. After removal of 6 bases from V and 9 bases from J, the junction contained 9 bases not matched to a gene. From germline, CDR1 is MNHEY and CDR2 SVGAGI. CDR3 DNA sequence: TGTGCCAGCAGGGGACAGGGAGTTGACAGTGAGCAGTTCTTC. Translation: CASRGQGVDSEQFF.

In this sample, this clone turned up a few times. This sequence joins TRBV5-1 and TRBJ1-3, with D possibly matching TRBD1 (5 bases). The CDR3 runs to 15 residues. Germline CDR1 is SGHRS and CDR2 is YFSETQ. The V and J ends lost 4 bases and 0 bases respectively, with 11 bases between them. CDR3 sequence (DNA): TGCGCCAGCAGCCGGGACGGGAGCTCTGGAAACACCATATATTTT. It specifies CASSRDGSSGNTIYF.

V gene TRBV27 combines with J gene TRBJ2-2; no clear D. This CDR3 spans 15 amino acids. CDR1 is MNHEY, CDR2 SMNVEV, per germline (reference sequence). V lost 6 bases to trimming and J lost 4 bases, with 15 bases between them. The DNA of the CDR3 is TGTGCCAGCAGCGGGTCTCATATTGGCACCGGGGAGCTGTTTTTT. This translates into CASSGSHIGTGELFF.

V is TRBV11-2 and J is TRBJ2-7, with 12 positions matching TRBD2. Unmatched junction bases numbered 5, after V lost 5 bases and J lost 0 bases. The CDR3 runs 16 residues. Germline CDR1 reads SGHAT; CDR2 reads FQNNGV. The CDR3 DNA sequence: TGTGCCAGCAGCCCAGGACTAGCGGGGTCCTCCTACGAGCAGTACTTC. Translating it yields CASSPGLAGSSYEQYF.